This T cell receptor beta chain was captured by sequencing in a study of cytotoxic CD8 clonotypes in ibrutinib-treated CLL. Study summary: Responses comprised about 24 partial and 2 complete; at median around 70 months, roughly 14 remained remitted and some 12 progressed. The study, taken as a whole, reports: Baseline clonality, above age-matched healthy donor levels, tracked circulating CD8+ T-cell counts.

CDR1 and CDR2 (germline): SGHTS, YDEGEE. The CDR3 consists of 15 residues. The ends were cut back, 3 bases at V and 0 bases at J, with 12 bases in the middle. Comments on this clone: No antigen is known for it.

Method: immunoSEQ multiplex PCR; TCRdb's copy keeps in-frame clones and lacks some. The sample records 150,000 to 250,000 clones, 72% being singletons. The receptor was derived from a human donor with chronic lymphocytic leukemia. The rearrangement links TRBV5-8 to TRBJ1-1; D is undetermined. The sequences come from PBMCs, collected after 24 months of ibrutinib treatment. CDR3 residues: CASSSPGVMNTEAFF. The CDR3 DNA sequence: TGTGCCAGCAGCTCCCCCGGGGTCATGAACACTGAAGCTTTCTTT. Based on the CDR3 plus reference TRBV5-8 and TRBJ1-1, the full variable domain is EAGVTQSPTHLIKTRGQQATLRCSPISGHTSVYWYQQALGLGLQFLLWYDEGEERNRGNFPPRFSGRQFPNYSSELNVNALELEDSALYLCASSSPGVMNTEAFFGQGTRLTVV.